The 28 T cell receptor beta chains below were found in one sample sequenced in a study of blood T cell repertoires in COVID-19. Using immunoSEQ multiplex PCR, the repertoire was profiled, and TCRdb retains in-frame clones only, with some absent. The sample contains 95,000 to 100,000 clones, approximately 81% of which appear only once. Sequencing was carried out using peripheral blood. These receptors all come from a woman aged 70-85 years with active or convalescent COVID-19.

The rearrangement links TRBV10-3 to TRBJ2-2; 12 nucleotides align to TRBD2. The CDR3 has 17 amino acids. Trimming cost V 7 bases and J 1 base; bases outside gene matches: 7. Germline values: CDR1 ENHRY, CDR2 SYGVKD. In DNA, the CDR3 is TGTGCCATCAAGGAACTAGCGGGGGGCCTGAACACCGGGGAGCTGTTTTTT. It specifies CAIKELAGGLNTGELFF.

This chain joins TRBV3-1 (or the pseudogene TRBV3-2) and TRBJ1-2; 10 bases align to TRBD1. V lost 3 bases and J lost 3; bases outside the gene matches: 4. Germline V gene lookup returns CDR1 LGHDT and CDR2 YNNKEL (reference sequence). CDR3 length: 15 residues. The CDR3 sequence is CASSQGQGYYYGYTF. In DNA form, the CDR3 reads TGTGCCAGCAGCCAGGGACAGGGGTACTACTATGGCTACACCTTC.

The genes are TRBV9 and TRBJ2-7; TRBD2 is a possible D gene (5 bases). Deletions cut 0 bases from V and 2 bases from J, with 12 bases between. The CDR3 spans 15 residues. Germline V lookup: CDR1 SGDLS, CDR2 YYNGEE. The CDR3 loop is CASSVEASRTYEQYF. The CDR3 DNA reads TGTGCCAGCAGCGTAGAGGCTAGCAGAACCTACGAGCAGTACTTC.

The chain employs TRBV11-2 and TRBJ2-7, with 7 bases matching TRBD2. Germline lookup yields CDR1 SGHAT and CDR2 FQNNGV. The CDR3 consists of 12 residues. Trimming took 5 bases from V and 5 from J; bases not matched to a gene: 3. This CDR3 reads CASSPTSNEQYF. Written as DNA, the CDR3 is TGTGCCAGCAGCCCGACTAGCAACGAGCAGTACTTC.

The chain links TRBV11-2 to TRBJ1-6; 8 bases are shared with TRBD1. The CDR3 contains 15 residues. J gave up 7 bases and V 4 bases, and 6 bases lay outside the gene matches. The germline V gene encodes CDR1 SGHAT and CDR2 FQNNGV. This CDR3 is CASSSRTGKNSPLHF. CDR3 bases: TGTGCCAGCAGCTCACGGACAGGGAAAAATTCACCCCTCCACTTT. Full variable domain (rest looked up from reference TRBV11-2 and TRBJ1-6): EAGVAQSPRYKIIEKRQSVAFWCNPISGHATLYWYQQILGQGPKLLIQFQNNGVVDDSQLPKDRFSAERLKGVDSTLKIQPAKLEDSAVYLCASSSRTGKNSPLHFGNGTRLTVT.

CDR3 amino acids: CASSLAVAGGQETQYF. The CDR3 nucleotides read TGCGCCAGCAGCTTGGCCGTAGCGGGAGGACAAGAGACCCAGTACTTC. V is TRBV5-1 and J is TRBJ2-5; TRBD2 matches 10 bases. CDR3 size: 16 residues. The germline V gene encodes CDR1 SGHRS and CDR2 YFSETQ. V shed 0 bases and J 2 bases; nucleotides not matched to a gene: 4.

The chain combines TRBV15 with TRBJ2-7; 11 bases map to TRBD1. The CDR3 is 15 residues long. The V gene end was trimmed by 0 bases and the J gene end by 3 bases; junction bases not matched to a gene: 1. Germline V CDR1 and CDR2: LNHNV, YYDKDF (reference sequence). The CDR3 loop reads CATSREGTGGYEQYF. CDR3 DNA sequence: TGTGCCACCAGCAGAGAAGGGACAGGGGGCTACGAGCAGTACTTC.

The chain combines TRBV28 with TRBJ1-3; D is unresolved. V was clipped by 6 bases and J by 1 base, with 10 bases between them. The germline V gene encodes CDR1 MDHEN and CDR2 SYDVKM. The CDR3 sequence is 14 residues long. The CDR3 loop is CASRGGRSGNTIYF. The CDR3, as DNA: TGTGCCAGCAGAGGCGGGAGGTCTGGAAACACCATATATTTT.

The chain links TRBV30 to TRBJ1-4; a possible D gene is TRBD1 (6 bases). V gave up 8 bases and J gave up 8 bases, with 15 bases separating them. CDR1 is GTSNPN and CDR2 is SVGIG in the germline V gene (reference sequence). The CDR3 is 12 residues long. DNA of the CDR3: TGTGCCGGGGGCAGGGTAGGCGAAAAACTGTTTTTT. Protein: CAGGRVGEKLFF.

The CDR3 here is CASSPSTTGTEAFF. The CDR3 coding sequence is TGCGCCAGCAGCCCGAGTACGACAGGGACTGAAGCTTTCTTT. J is TRBJ1-1 and V is TRBV5-1, with TRBD1 matching 7 bases. The germline gives CDR1 SGHRS, CDR2 YFSETQ. This CDR3 spans 14 amino acids. V lost 4 bases and J lost 5; bases outside the gene matches: 8.

The chain carries TRBV29-1 and TRBJ2-5; D is perhaps TRBD2 (6 bases). Germline V gene lookup returns CDR1 SQVTM and CDR2 ANQGSEA. The CDR3 loop spans 12 amino acids. Trimming left V 6 bases short and J 2 bases short, with 10 bases between. The CDR3 protein is CSVGDFQETQYF. CDR3 nucleotide sequence: TGCAGCGTCGGGGACTTTCAAGAGACCCAGTACTTC.

The rearrangement joins TRBV30 to TRBJ2-1, with 11 bases matching TRBD2. Losses at the gene ends were 7 bases for V and 9 bases for J; bases not matched to a gene: 17. The CDR3 runs 16 residues. Germline assignment: CDR1 GTSNPN and CDR2 SVGIG (reference sequence). CDR3 nucleotides: TGTGCCTTTACGCCGGGACTAGCGGCCTCCGGGGGTGAGCAGTTCTTC. Translating it yields CAFTPGLAASGGEQFF.

The chain couples TRBV12-3 or TRBV12-4 to TRBJ1-5; 7 positions agree with TRBD1. V dropped 6 bases and J dropped 7; count of bases not matched to a gene: 6. This CDR3 is built from 13 residues. CDR3 sequence: CASSPGTEQPQHF. In nucleotides, the CDR3 is TGTGCCAGCAGCCCCGGGACAGAACAGCCCCAGCATTTT.

The J gene is TRBJ2-2, the V gene TRBV25-1; a weak D match, TRBD1 (6 bases). This CDR3 is 14 amino acids long. The germline gives CDR1 MGHDK, CDR2 SYGVNS. The V end lost 3 bases, the J end lost 7 bases, and 12 bases lay between the germline ends. The CDR3 DNA follows: TGTGCCAGCAGTGACAGTTCAGGGGTCGGGGAGCTGTTTTTT. This codes for CASSDSSGVGELFF.

The chain links TRBV11-2 to TRBJ1-3; 8 nucleotides align to TRBD1. The CDR3 extends over 14 amino acids. J lost 4 bases, V lost 5 bases, and 4 bases had no gene match. Per the germline V gene, CDR1 is SGHAT and CDR2 is FQNNGV. The CDR3 DNA follows: TGTGCCAGCAGCGTATCAGGGGGCGGAAACACCATATATTTT. Translation: CASSVSGGGNTIYF.

The chain uses TRBV15 and TRBJ2-5; tentative D call: TRBD2 (5 bases). This CDR3 has 13 residues. Germline loops: CDR1 LNHNV, CDR2 YYDKDF (reference sequence). V was shortened by 8 bases and J by 0 bases, with 10 bases between the two germline ends. DNA for the CDR3: TGTGCCACCGGGGAGAGGAACCAAGAGACCCAGTACTTC. This codes for CATGERNQETQYF.

This sequence joins TRBV5-4 and TRBJ2-7; 12 nucleotides line up with TRBD2. The CDR3 is 14 residues long. CDR1 SGHNT and CDR2 YYREEE come from the germline V gene (reference sequence). The trim removed 5 bases at V and 6 bases at J, leaving 6 bases unmatched. In DNA form, the CDR3 reads TGTGCCAGCAGTGGACTAGCGGGGAAGTCCGAGCAGTACTTC. Amino acids: CASSGLAGKSEQYF.

This chain joins TRBV18 and TRBJ1-3, with 11 bases aligning to TRBD1. The CDR3 has 18 amino acids. After removal of 0 bases from V and 0 bases from J, the junction contained 4 bases not matched to a gene. Germline CDR1 and CDR2: KGHSH and LQKENI. The CDR3 loop reads CASSPPRGQGDSGNTIYF. The DNA of the CDR3 is TGTGCCAGCTCACCACCGCGGGGACAGGGGGACTCTGGAAACACCATATATTTT.

The chain is built from TRBV6-5 and TRBJ1-1; 8 bases match TRBD1. The CDR3 contains 14 residues. Germline V lookup: CDR1 MNHEY, CDR2 SVGAGI. V lost 7 bases and J lost 1; bases outside the gene matches: 5. CDR3 sequence reads: CASIQDRANTEAFF. In DNA, the CDR3 is TGTGCCAGCATCCAGGACAGGGCGAACACTGAAGCTTTCTTT.

J is TRBJ2-7 and V is TRBV28; 8 positions match TRBD2. CDR1 is MDHEN and CDR2 is SYDVKM in the germline V gene. Trimming at V came to 5 bases and at J to 2 bases, leaving 8 bases not matched to a gene. The CDR3 runs to 15 residues. CDR3 DNA sequence: TGTGCCAGCAGTCCTTCTACTAGCGGTCCCTACGAGCAGTACTTC. Its protein product is CASSPSTSGPYEQYF.

V usage is TRBV5-4 and J usage is TRBJ2-3; 9 bases are shared with TRBD2. V lost 4 bases to trimming and J lost 5 bases; unmatched junction nucleotides: 11. Germline loops: CDR1 SGHNT, CDR2 YYREEE (reference sequence). This CDR3 region has 16 residues. This CDR3 is CASSPWVAGEGDTQYF. The CDR3 bases are TGTGCCAGCAGCCCGTGGGTAGCGGGAGAAGGAGATACGCAGTATTTT.

This clone has more than one count but fewer than ten. CDR3 loop: CASSPGLADGEQYF. DNA for the CDR3: TGTGCCAGCTCACCGGGACTAGCGGATGGGGAGCAGTACTTC. The chain combines TRBV18 with TRBJ2-7, with 11 bases aligning to TRBD2. Trimming took 3 bases from V and 7 from J; bases not matched to a gene: 5. The CDR3 consists of 14 residues. Per germline, CDR1 KGHSH and CDR2 LQKENI.

The chain links TRBV7-2 to TRBJ1-1; 7 nucleotides match TRBD1. This CDR3 has 14 residues. Germline V gene sequence: CDR1 SGHTA, CDR2 FQGNSA. V was clipped by 5 bases and J by 2 bases; unmatched bases: 5. CDR3 DNA: TGTGCCAGCAGCCTCCGGGACAGCAACACTGAAGCTTTCTTT. Translating it yields CASSLRDSNTEAFF.

J is TRBJ2-2 and V is TRBV19; 15 nucleotides align to TRBD2. The CDR3 contains 18 residues. V lost 6 bases, J lost 4 bases, and 9 bases stayed unmatched. Germline CDR1 and CDR2: LNHDA and SQIVND (reference sequence). CDR3 amino acids: CASSSGLAGGSSTGELFF. DNA for the CDR3: TGTGCCAGTAGCTCGGGACTAGCGGGAGGTTCGAGCACCGGGGAGCTGTTTTTT.

The V gene is TRBV7-2, the J gene TRBJ1-1, with D possibly being TRBD1 (6 bases). V lost 5 bases and J lost 3, with 10 bases in between. The germline CDR1 and CDR2 sequences are SGHTA and FQGNSA. CDR3 size: 13 residues. The CDR3 loop is CASSGGRDTEAFF. The CDR3 DNA reads TGTGCCAGCAGCGGGGGCCGGGACACTGAAGCTTTCTTT.

J is TRBJ2-3 and V is TRBV15; the match to TRBD2 covers 15 bases. The CDR3 loop spans 19 amino acids. Looked up from germline, CDR1 is LNHNV and CDR2 is YYDKDF (reference sequence). V shed 5 bases and J 1 base; nucleotides not matched to a gene: 10. The CDR3 DNA sequence: TGTGCCACCAGCTTATCCGGGACTAGCGGGGGGCTCGGCACAGATACGCAGTATTTT. It translates to CATSLSGTSGGLGTDTQYF.

The rearrangement links TRBV19 to TRBJ1-2; maybe TRBD1 (5 bases). Germline V gene sequence: CDR1 LNHDA, CDR2 SQIVND (reference sequence). V dropped 2 bases and J dropped 4 bases, with 11 bases sitting between them. The CDR3 runs to 14 residues. In DNA, the CDR3 is TGTGCCAGTAGTATACGGGGAGGGACCTATGGCTACACCTTC. This gives the protein CASSIRGGTYGYTF.

V and J are TRBV6-4 and TRBJ2-3, with TRBD2 matching over 8 bases. V lost 8 bases, J lost 5 bases, and 6 bases stayed unmatched. Germline V gene sequence: CDR1 MRHNA, CDR2 SNTAGT. The CDR3 is 13 amino acids. The CDR3 DNA sequence: TGTGCCAGCCGGACTAGCCATAAAGATACGCAGTATTTT. This codes for CASRTSHKDTQYF.